These 27 T cell receptor beta chains originate from one sample sequenced in a study of CD8 T cells in ankylosing spondylitis. General study findings and limits: What seemed typical of ankylosing spondylitis blood was a TCR beta motif built from roughly 8 highly homologous variants.

TCRdb re-called the 5' RACE reads through MiXCR, storing one row per CDR3 protein. The sample holds about 210,000 distinct CDR3 sequences, 7.3% seen once. These TCRs are of unknown antigen specificity. Sequencing was performed on blood, either unsorted or a sorted T cell fraction (not recorded which). Receptors were obtained from a male donor with ankylosing spondylitis.

In its sample, this clonotype was seen many times. The chain employs TRBV5-1 and TRBJ1-5; possible D gene TRBD1, 5 bases. CDR1 and CDR2 (germline): SGHRS, YFSETQ. The V and J ends lost 0 bases and 6 bases respectively, with 13 bases between them. The length of the CDR3 is 15 residues. CDR3 DNA: TGCGCCAGCAGCTTGGCCGGGGGAAACGGTCAGCCCCAGCATTTT. Translating it yields CASSLAGGNGQPQHF.

The table lists this clonotype with many counts. The chain recombines TRBV4-3 with TRBJ2-7; 7 nucleotides line up with TRBD1. Per germline, CDR1 LGHNA and CDR2 YSLEER. The V and J ends lost 4 bases and 5 bases, in that order; junction bases with no gene match: 14. The CDR3 has 16 amino acids. CDR3 sequence reads: CASSPLWAGGGNEQYF. DNA for the CDR3: TGCGCCAGCAGCCCCTTATGGGCAGGGGGTGGGAACGAGCAGTACTTC.

Many counts were recorded for this clonotype. The chain has TRBV28 and TRBJ2-2, with TRBD1 matching 7 bases. Germline V lookup: CDR1 MDHEN, CDR2 SYDVKM. The ends lost 2 bases at V and 1 base at J; junction bases unmatched: 1. There are 15 residues in the CDR3. CDR3 loop: CASSLGTENTGELFF. In DNA form, the CDR3 reads TGTGCCAGCAGTTTAGGGACAGAGAACACCGGGGAGCTGTTTTTT.

This clonotype was detected many times. The chain couples TRBV29-1 to TRBJ2-1; D tentatively fits TRBD1 or TRBD2 (6 bases each). The V end lost 3 bases, the J end lost 3 bases, and 21 bases lay between the germline ends. CDR3 length: 17 amino acids. CDR1 is SQVTM, CDR2 ANQGSEA, per germline. DNA for the CDR3: TGCAGCGTTGATCCGAGGGGGTTGGGGGGTAGCTACAATGAGCAGTTCTTC. Encoded protein: CSVDPRGLGGSYNEQFF.

This clonotype was seen ten or more times. The chain is built from TRBV19 and TRBJ2-1; weak D call: TRBD2 (5 bases). The length of the CDR3 is 13 residues. Germline values: CDR1 LNHDA, CDR2 SQIVND (reference sequence). Trimming left V 1 base short and J 4 bases short, with 5 bases between. In nucleotides, the CDR3 is TGTGCCAGTAGTATAGCGGGGTACAATGAGCAGTTCTTC. Its translation: CASSIAGYNEQFF. Complete variable domain (other parts from reference TRBV19 and TRBJ2-1): DGGITQSPKYLFRKEGQNVTLSCEQNLNHDAMYWYRQDPGQGLRLIYYSQIVNDFQKGDIAEGYSVSREKKESFPLTVTSAQKNPTAFYLCASSIAGYNEQFFGPGTRLTVL.

This clonotype has just a few counts. This rearrangement joins TRBV4-3 to TRBJ2-2; tentatively, D is TRBD2 (6 bases). This CDR3 has 17 residues. The germline gives CDR1 LGHNA, CDR2 YSLEER. The ends were cut back, 0 bases at V and 0 bases at J, with 11 bases in the middle. The chain's CDR3 is CASSQDKAGPNTGELFF. The CDR3 nucleotides read TGCGCCAGCAGCCAAGATAAAGCGGGCCCGAACACCGGGGAGCTGTTTTTT.

This clonotype was counted a few times. The CDR3 region has the DNA TGTGCCAGCAGCTCCACAGGGAACCAAGAGACCCAGTACTTC. This translates into CASSSTGNQETQYF. J is TRBJ2-5 and V is TRBV7-9; TRBD1 is a possible D gene (6 bases). This CDR3 region has 14 residues. Trimming removed 4 bases at V and 0 bases at J, with 9 bases between. Germline CDR1 is SEHNR and CDR2 is FQNEAQ (reference sequence).

This clonotype was recorded at least ten times. The V call is TRBV5-1, the J call TRBJ2-5, with 11 bases fitting TRBD1. Germline lookup yields CDR1 SGHRS and CDR2 YFSETQ. V was clipped by 8 bases and J by 2 bases; unmatched bases: 8. This CDR3 is built from 15 residues. DNA of the CDR3: TGCGCCAGGGGACAGGGGGACTGGACACAAGAGACCCAGTACTTC. This translates into CARGQGDWTQETQYF.

This clonotype was detected only a few times. The CDR3 DNA is TGTGCCACCAGCTCGGGGGCCCCTTACAATGAGCAGTTCTTC. Translation: CATSSGAPYNEQFF. The chain has TRBV15 and TRBJ2-1, with D possibly being TRBD1 or TRBD2 (6 bases each). CDR3 length equals 14 residues. Trimming removed 5 bases from V and 4 bases from J, with 12 bases in between. Germline assignment: CDR1 LNHNV and CDR2 YYDKDF (reference sequence). Combining the CDR3 with reference TRBV15 and TRBJ2-1 gives the whole variable domain DAMVIQNPRYQVTQFGKPVTLSCSQTLNHNVMYWYQQKSSQAPKLLFHYYDKDFNNEADTPDNFQSRRPNTSFCFLDIRSPGLGDTAMYLCATSSGAPYNEQFFGPGTRLTVL.

To note about this clonotype: This may stem from a read error, because a much larger clone lies one nucleotide away. V and J are TRBV28 and TRBJ1-1, with D perhaps matching TRBD1 (5 bases). The CDR3 has 12 residues. The germline CDR1 and CDR2 sequences are MDHEN and SYDVKM. CDR3 in amino acids: CASTFGGTEALF. The DNA for the CDR3 is TGTGCCAGCACTTTTGGGGGAACTGAAGCTCTCTTT.

This clonotype was picked up many times. The chain has TRBV2 and TRBJ2-7, with 7 positions matching TRBD1. Germline assignment: CDR1 SNHLY and CDR2 FYNNEI. The CDR3 spans 14 residues. The V segment lost 6 bases and the J segment 2 bases; nucleotides outside the gene matches: 7. Here the CDR3 DNA reads TGTGCCAGCAGGTATACAGGGGATACCTACGAGCAGTACTTC. It encodes CASRYTGDTYEQYF.

This clonotype was seen repeatedly, ten times or more. This chain joins TRBV10-3 and TRBJ1-2; D gene ambiguous. Deletions cut 7 bases from V and 3 bases from J, with 9 bases between. CDR1 is ENHRY and CDR2 is SYGVKD in the germline V gene. The CDR3 is 12 residues long. CDR3 sequence reads: CAINKADYGYTF. The CDR3 region has the DNA TGTGCCATCAACAAGGCTGACTATGGCTACACCTTC.

The sample holds many counts of this clonotype. The V and J genes are TRBV28 and TRBJ1-2; D may be TRBD1 (6 bases). CDR1 is MDHEN and CDR2 is SYDVKM in the germline V gene. The V end was cut by 8 bases, the J end by 7 bases, with 14 bases between. The CDR3 sequence is 12 residues long. The CDR3 loop is CASGDINPGYTF. The CDR3 DNA follows: TGTGCCAGCGGGGACATAAACCCTGGCTACACCTTC.

V is TRBV6-5 and J is TRBJ2-3, with 10 bases aligning to TRBD1. Trimming at V came to 2 bases and at J to 2 bases, leaving 10 bases not matched to a gene. CDR1 MNHEY and CDR2 SVGAGI come from the germline V gene. There are 18 residues in the CDR3. The CDR3 reads CASSYNSGTGDDTDTQYF. The CDR3, as DNA: TGTGCCAGCAGTTACAATTCCGGGACAGGGGATGACACAGATACGCAGTATTTT.

There are a few counts of this clonotype. This chain joins TRBV18 and TRBJ2-1; D is perhaps TRBD2 (6 bases). The CDR3 is made up of 16 amino acids. In germline, CDR1 is KGHSH, CDR2 LQKENI. Trimming left V 2 bases short and J 0 bases short, with 11 bases between. CDR3 sequence (DNA): TGTGCCAGCTCACCAAATCTAGCGAGCTCCTACAATGAGCAGTTCTTC. Translation: CASSPNLASSYNEQFF.

This clonotype was observed many times. V gene TRBV10-3 combines with J gene TRBJ2-3; TRBD2 agrees at 10 bases. Per the germline V gene, CDR1 is ENHRY and CDR2 is SYGVKD. The junction had 13 bases not matched to a gene; V was cut back by 2 bases and J by 5 bases. This CDR3 is built from 18 residues. CDR3 region: CAISEPQPLAGGKDTQYF. CDR3 coding DNA: TGTGCCATCAGTGAGCCTCAACCTTTAGCGGGAGGTAAAGATACGCAGTATTTT.

DNA of the CDR3: TGTGCCAGCAGTTTAGAGGGGTTAAACTACGAGCAGTACTTC. As protein: CASSLEGLNYEQYF. The V and J genes are TRBV12-3 or TRBV12-4 and TRBJ2-7; D is perhaps TRBD1 (5 bases). V was clipped by 1 base and J by 3 bases, with 10 bases between them. The CDR3 runs to 14 residues.

This clonotype was recorded a few times. The genes are TRBV4-2 and TRBJ2-1; the D gene is possibly TRBD2 (6 bases). Trimming cost V 6 bases and J 4 bases, with 10 bases left between them. CDR1 is LGHNA, CDR2 YNFKEQ, per germline. This CDR3 has 13 residues. The CDR3 region is CASRASDYNEQFF. The CDR3 DNA is TGTGCCAGCAGGGCTAGCGATTACAATGAGCAGTTCTTC.

This clonotype showed up many times. The chain employs TRBV29-1 and TRBJ2-7; D is possibly TRBD1 (5 bases). V was trimmed by 7 bases and J by 0 bases, leaving 16 bases between them. Germline V gives CDR1 SQVTM, CDR2 ANQGSEA. CDR3 length: 14 residues. The DNA of the CDR3 is TGCAGCGCCGTACAGGTTTTCGACTCCTACGAGCAGTACTTC. Translated, it gives CSAVQVFDSYEQYF.

This clonotype has ten or more counts. The genes are TRBV5-1 and TRBJ2-2; D is ambiguous. The CDR3 consists of 15 residues. The ends were cut back, 1 base at V and 0 bases at J, with 7 bases in the middle. CDR1 and CDR2 from the germline V gene are SGHRS and YFSETQ. CDR3 protein: CASSLPFANTGELFF. The CDR3 DNA follows: TGCGCCAGCAGCTTGCCATTCGCGAACACCGGGGAGCTGTTTTTT.

CDR3 loop: CAGPDPGEQYF. The DNA of the CDR3 is TGTGCCGGCCCAGATCCGGGGGAGCAGTACTTC. The V call is TRBV6-4, the J call TRBJ2-7, with a weak D call TRBD2 (5 bases). The CDR3 has 11 residues. Germline V lookup: CDR1 MRHNA, CDR2 SNTAGT. The V end lost 11 bases, the J end lost 7 bases, and 15 bases lay between the germline ends.

There are many counts of this clonotype. This chain links TRBV2 with TRBJ2-1, with 12 bases identical to TRBD2. J was trimmed by 8 bases and V by 7 bases; bases with no gene match: 9. Germline CDR1 reads SNHLY; CDR2 reads FYNNEI. The CDR3 has 15 residues. The CDR3 reads CASTETSGGFYEQFF. DNA for the CDR3: TGTGCCAGCACTGAGACTAGCGGGGGTTTTTATGAGCAGTTCTTC.

A few counts support this clonotype. The V and J genes are TRBV10-3 and TRBJ1-1, with a possible D match to TRBD1 (6 bases). The CDR3 length is 13 residues. V was trimmed by 10 bases and J by 0 bases, leaving 12 bases between them. Germline CDR1 and CDR2: ENHRY and SYGVKD. This CDR3 is CASTGSLNTEAFF. The CDR3 DNA reads TGTGCCAGTACAGGGAGCCTGAACACTGAAGCTTTCTTT.

This clonotype is deemed medium-sized. V and J are TRBV6-2 or TRBV6-3 and TRBJ2-1; TRBD1 aligns across 11 bases. Germline lookup yields CDR1 MNHEY and CDR2 SVGEGT. The CDR3 is 15 residues long. J lost 6 bases, V lost 4 bases, and 5 bases had no gene match. Here the CDR3 DNA reads TGTGCCAGCAGTTTCTGGGACAGGGGGTTCAATGAGCAGTTCTTC. Amino acids: CASSFWDRGFNEQFF.

This clonotype was found many times. The chain recombines TRBV20-1 with TRBJ1-5, with D hard to call. The CDR3 contains 13 residues. Trimming removed 6 bases at V and 4 bases at J, with 13 bases between. From germline, CDR1 is DFQATT and CDR2 SNEGSKA (reference sequence). CDR3 in amino acids: CSAKPGANQPQHF. Written as DNA, the CDR3 is TGCAGTGCAAAACCGGGAGCTAATCAGCCCCAGCATTTT.

The sample holds many counts of this clonotype. The chain is built from TRBV10-3 and TRBJ2-7; 11 nucleotides line up with TRBD2. CDR1 and CDR2 (germline): ENHRY, SYGVKD. The V segment lost 1 base and the J segment 4 bases; nucleotides outside the gene matches: 15. The CDR3 has 19 amino acids. The CDR3 protein is CAISELGKTSGIDPYEQYF. Here the CDR3 DNA reads TGTGCCATCAGTGAGTTGGGTAAGACTAGCGGGATTGATCCTTACGAGCAGTACTTC.

This clonotype has ten or more counts. The chain uses TRBV20-1 and TRBJ2-4; D is tentatively TRBD1 or TRBD2 (5 bases each). CDR1 and CDR2 from the germline V gene are DFQATT and SNEGSKA (reference sequence). The V end was cut by 3 bases, the J end by 2 bases, with 23 bases between. The CDR3 loop spans 18 amino acids. CDR3 sequence: CSARRGSSYPTTKNIQYF. The DNA of the CDR3 is TGCAGTGCTAGGAGGGGCAGCTCCTACCCCACGACCAAAAACATTCAGTACTTC.